The rows below give T cell receptor beta chains drawn from one sample of a study of cytomegalovirus exposure and HLA in healthy donors. Generated by immunoSEQ multiplex PCR, the TCRdb table keeps only in-frame clones and is missing some. This table holds around 130,000 clones, approximately 80% found once. The sequencing sample was made of PBMCs. These receptors all stem from a male donor in good health and CMV-seropositive. Each CDR3 is given with its conserved first and last residue. A D gene is named only where the DNA matches it firmly. The size entry is marked missing in some rows and otherwise reads once, few, many or a size class.

TRBJ1-2,TRBV11-3,TRBD1,NA,TGTGCCGTACAACCGGGACAGGGTTCTAATGGCTACACCTTC,CAVQPGQGSNGYTF
TRBJ2-7,TRBV11-2,NA,NA,TGTGCCAGCAGCCCGGCCGGGCGGACACAGGTGCAGTACTTC,CASSPAGRTQVQYF
TRBJ2-1,TRBV28,NA,NA,TGTGCCAGCAGTTCTGGGGTCCACGGAGGCTACAATGAGCAGTTCTTC,CASSSGVHGGYNEQFF
TRBJ2-5,TRBV11-2,NA,NA,TGTGCCAGCAGCGAACTAATGGCCGTAGAACGGGAGACCCAGTACTTC,CASSELMAVERETQYF
TRBJ1-5,TRBV9,NA,NA,TGTGCCAGCAGCGTTCAGGGTATGAGCAATCAGCCCCAGCATTTT,CASSVQGMSNQPQHF
TRBJ2-1,TRBV29-1,NA,few,TGCAGCGCTCAGGGGTTCCTGTACAATGAGCAGTTCTTC,CSAQGFLYNEQFF
TRBJ2-5,TRBV7-2,TRBD2,NA,TGTGCCAGCAGCTTCTTACCGGGACTAGCGGAGACGGCCCAGTACTTC,CASSFLPGLAETAQYF
TRBJ1-5,TRBV29-1,NA,NA,TGCAGCGTGGCGGCGGGGAATAGCAATCAGCCCCAGCATTTT,CSVAAGNSNQPQHF
TRBJ2-7,TRBV30,TRBD2,NA,TGTGCCTGGAGTGCGTTAGCGGGAGCCACCTACGAGCAGTACTTC,CAWSALAGATYEQYF
TRBJ2-1,TRBV27,TRBD2,NA,TGTGCCACCGCCGCTGGAGCGGGAGGGAATGAGCAGTTCTTC,CATAAGAGGNEQFF
TRBJ2-1,TRBV29-1,NA,NA,TGCAGCGTTTGGCAAGTCGCATACAATGAGCAGTTCTTC,CSVWQVAYNEQFF
TRBJ1-4,TRBV27,NA,NA,TGTGCCAGCAGAGCGGGGTCGTCGATGGGGCTGTTTTTT,CASRAGSSMGLFF
TRBJ2-2,TRBV19,NA,NA,TGTGCCAGCCGTTTACAGGGGAACACCGGGGAGCTGTTTTTT,CASRLQGNTGELFF
TRBJ1-2,TRBV14,NA,NA,TGTGCCAGCAGCCAAGACGTCTACTATGGCTACACCTTC,CASSQDVYYGYTF
TRBJ2-3,TRBV28,TRBD2,NA,TGTGCCAGCAGTCACGTTCGCGGGAGTAGCACAGATACGCAGTATTTT,CASSHVRGSSTDTQYF
TRBJ2-7,TRBV4-3,TRBD2,NA,TGCGCCAGCAGCCAGGACCTTAGCGGGAGGGCATACGAGCAGTACTTC,CASSQDLSGRAYEQYF
TRBJ2-7,TRBV4-3,TRBD2,NA,TGCGCCAGCAGCCATGGGGGGGAATCCGACGAGCAGTACTTC,CASSHGGESDEQYF
TRBJ1-5,TRBV19,NA,few,TGTGCCAGAATATTAGTTAGATACCGGGCCGGGGAAAATCAGCCCCAGCATTTT,CARILVRYRAGENQPQHF
TRBJ2-1,TRBV28,TRBD2,NA,TGTGCCAGCAGTTTAAGGCCTAGCGGTATGAATGAGCAGTTCTTC,CASSLRPSGMNEQFF
TRBJ2-1,TRBV10-3,NA,NA,TGTGCCATCGGTACAGCCCCCGAAAAGAATGAGCAGTTCTTC,CAIGTAPEKNEQFF
TRBJ2-7,TRBV7-6,TRBD1,NA,TGTGCCAGCAGCTTAGCCCCGACAGGGGGGGACGAGCAGTACTTC,CASSLAPTGGDEQYF
TRBJ2-7,TRBV27,NA,NA,TGTGCCAGCAGTCTCACAGCTACCCTACGATACGAGCAGTACTTC,CASSLTATLRYEQYF
TRBJ2-2,TRBV4-2,NA,NA,TGTGCCAGCGGCCAAGGGGCTAGCGACAACACCGGGGAGCTGTTTTTT,CASGQGASDNTGELFF
TRBJ2-7,TRBV19,TRBD1,NA,TGTGCCAGTAGTATAGCCCAGGGGGCTTACGAGCAGTACTTC,CASSIAQGAYEQYF
TRBJ2-5,TRBV7-9,NA,NA,TGTGCCAGCCTGGGGACACACTACCAAGAGACCCAGTACTTC,CASLGTHYQETQYF
TRBJ2-7,TRBV19,TRBD1,NA,TGTGCCAGTAGTATACGGGACAGGGTGAGAAACGAGCAGTACTTC,CASSIRDRVRNEQYF
TRBJ2-7,TRBV28,NA,NA,TGTGCCAGCAGTAATGGCGGAGTCACCTACGAGCAGTACTTC,CASSNGGVTYEQYF
TRBJ2-3,TRBV4-1,TRBD1,NA,TGCGCCAGCAGTCCGACAGGGATTAGCACAGATACGCAGTATTTT,CASSPTGISTDTQYF
TRBJ2-6,TRBV6-4,NA,medium-sized,TGTGCCAGCAGTGGGGCATCTGGGGCCAACGTCCTGACTTTC,CASSGASGANVLTF
TRBJ2-3,TRBV7-3,TRBD2,NA,TGTGCCAGCAGCTTAAACGGGGGAGGGATCACAGATACGCAGTATTTT,CASSLNGGGITDTQYF
TRBJ2-1,TRBV18,TRBD2,NA,TGTGCCAGCTCACCACCCAGTCTAGCGGCCTACAATGAGCAGTTCTTC,CASSPPSLAAYNEQFF
TRBJ2-7,TRBV6-1,NA,NA,TGTGCCAGCAGCGATAGGAGCTCCTACGAGCAGTACTTC,CASSDRSSYEQYF
TRBJ1-5,TRBV4-1,NA,NA,TGCGCCAGCAGCCAAGAGGTCAGGGCACAGCCCCAGCATTTT,CASSQEVRAQPQHF
TRBJ1-5,TRBV6-6,NA,few,TGTGCCAGCAGTAAGACAGTAAATCAGCCCCAGCATTTT,CASSKTVNQPQHF
TRBJ2-5,TRBV28,NA,NA,TGTGCCAGCAGTTGGACAGAAGAGACCCAGTACTTC,CASSWTEETQYF
TRBJ2-7,TRBV14,TRBD1,NA,TGTGCCAGCAGCCAGACGACAGGGATCACCTACGAGCAGTACTTC,CASSQTTGITYEQYF
TRBJ2-5,TRBV30,NA,NA,TGTGCCTGGTTCGCGGGTCTCGAAGGTGAGACCCAGTACTTC,CAWFAGLEGETQYF
TRBJ2-1,TRBV29-1,NA,NA,TGCAGCGGAGGTGGTGGCCTTTATTACAATGAGCAGTTCTTC,CSGGGGLYYNEQFF
TRBJ2-3,TRBV7-2,NA,NA,TGTGCCAGCAGCAGGCGGCAAGGAAGCACAGATACGCAGTATTTT,CASSRRQGSTDTQYF
TRBJ1-1,TRBV5-1,TRBD1,NA,TGCGCCAGCAGCACACGTCCCGGGACAGGGGGGACTGAAGCTTTCTTT,CASSTRPGTGGTEAFF
TRBJ2-5,TRBV30,TRBD2,NA,TGTGCCTGGTCTGGGGGACTAGCGAGCCAAGAGACCCAGTACTTC,CAWSGGLASQETQYF
TRBJ2-1,TRBV9,TRBD1,NA,TGTGCCAGCAGCGAAAGCAGTCAGGGGGTGGTTCGCAATGAGCAGTTCTTC,CASSESSQGVVRNEQFF
TRBJ2-7,TRBV6-1,TRBD2,NA,TGTGCCAGCAGCGTTACTAGCGGGCCCTACGAGCAGTACTTC,CASSVTSGPYEQYF
TRBJ2-7,TRBV19,TRBD1,NA,TGTGCCAGTTCCTTCCAGGGGGCTGGGGAGCAGTACTTC,CASSFQGAGEQYF
TRBJ2-4,TRBV28,NA,once,TGTGCCAGCAGACAGGGAATTGGCGACAAAAACATTCAGTACTTC,CASRQGIGDKNIQYF
TRBJ1-1,TRBV5-6,TRBD1,NA,TGTGCCAGCAGTTTCCGCCAGGGGGGCCCTGAAGCTTTCTTT,CASSFRQGGPEAFF
TRBJ2-3,TRBV28,TRBD2,NA,TGTGCCAGCAGTTTGGCTGGGCTAGCGGGAGCCCAAGATACGCAGTATTTT,CASSLAGLAGAQDTQYF
TRBJ1-4,TRBV28,NA,NA,TGTGCCAGCAGTTTATGGATTAGGACGGGGGAGGATGAAAAACTGTTTTTT,CASSLWIRTGEDEKLFF
TRBJ1-1,TRBV7-9,TRBD1,NA,TGTGCCAGCAGCCCCGGACAGGCTATGAACACTGAAGCTTTCTTT,CASSPGQAMNTEAFF
TRBJ2-1,TRBV28,TRBD2,few,TGTGCCAGCAGTTTTACAGCGGGAGGGCCAGGGAATGAGCAGTTCTTC,CASSFTAGGPGNEQFF
TRBJ1-1,TRBV5-4,NA,few,TGTGCCAGCACGGACAGTCTCAATGAAGCTTTCTTT,CASTDSLNEAFF
TRBJ2-7,TRBV29-1,NA,NA,TGCAGCGTTGTTGTAGGGGGTGAGGTTTGGTACTTC,CSVVVGGEVWYF
TRBJ1-5,TRBV28,TRBD1,NA,TGTGCCAGCAGTCCCTACAGGGGAGATCCATATAGCAATCAGCCCCAGCATTTT,CASSPYRGDPYSNQPQHF
TRBJ1-4,TRBV28,TRBD1,NA,TGTGCCAGCACCTTGGCAGGGGGCGAAGCTAATGAAAAACTGTTTTTT,CASTLAGGEANEKLFF
TRBJ2-7,TRBV18,NA,NA,TGTGCCAGCTCACCCAGCTCCTACGAGCAGTACTTC,CASSPSSYEQYF
TRBJ2-2,TRBV29-1,TRBD2,NA,TGCAGCGTCGCAGGACTAGCGGAGAACACCGGGGAGCTGTTTTTT,CSVAGLAENTGELFF
TRBJ1-2,TRBV14,TRBD1,once,TGTGCCAGCAGCCAACATAGGGCCAGGGGGGTCGCGGATGGCTACACCTTC,CASSQHRARGVADGYTF